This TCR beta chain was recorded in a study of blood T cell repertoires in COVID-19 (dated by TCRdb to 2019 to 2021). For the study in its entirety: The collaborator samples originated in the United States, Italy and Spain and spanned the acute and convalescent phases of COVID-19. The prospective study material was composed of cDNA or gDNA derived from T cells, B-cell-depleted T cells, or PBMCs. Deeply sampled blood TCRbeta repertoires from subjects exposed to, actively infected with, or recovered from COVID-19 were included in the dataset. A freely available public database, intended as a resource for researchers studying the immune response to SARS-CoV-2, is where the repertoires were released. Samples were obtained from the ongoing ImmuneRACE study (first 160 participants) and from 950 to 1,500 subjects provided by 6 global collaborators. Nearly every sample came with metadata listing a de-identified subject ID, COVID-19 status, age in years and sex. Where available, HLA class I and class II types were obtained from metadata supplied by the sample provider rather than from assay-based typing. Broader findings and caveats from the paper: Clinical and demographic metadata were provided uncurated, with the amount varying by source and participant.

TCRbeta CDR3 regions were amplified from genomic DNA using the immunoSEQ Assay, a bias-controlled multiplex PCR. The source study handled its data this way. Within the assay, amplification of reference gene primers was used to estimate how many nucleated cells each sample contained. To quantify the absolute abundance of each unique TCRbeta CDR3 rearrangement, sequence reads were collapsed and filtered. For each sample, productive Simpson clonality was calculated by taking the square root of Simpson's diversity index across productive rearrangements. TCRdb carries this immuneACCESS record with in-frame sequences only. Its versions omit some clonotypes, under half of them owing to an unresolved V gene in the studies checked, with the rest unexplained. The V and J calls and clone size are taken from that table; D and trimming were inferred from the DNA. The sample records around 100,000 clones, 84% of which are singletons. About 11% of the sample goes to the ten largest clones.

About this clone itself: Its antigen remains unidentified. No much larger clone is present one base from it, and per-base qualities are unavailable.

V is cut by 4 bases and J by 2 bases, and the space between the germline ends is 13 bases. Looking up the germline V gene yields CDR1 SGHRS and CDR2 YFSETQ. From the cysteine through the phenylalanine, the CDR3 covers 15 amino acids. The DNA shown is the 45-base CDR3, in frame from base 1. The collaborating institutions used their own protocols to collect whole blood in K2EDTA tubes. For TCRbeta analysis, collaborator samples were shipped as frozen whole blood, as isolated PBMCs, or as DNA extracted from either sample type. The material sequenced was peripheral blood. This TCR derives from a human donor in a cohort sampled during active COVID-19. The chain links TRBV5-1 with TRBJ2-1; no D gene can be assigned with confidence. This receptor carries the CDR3 CASSQEVLTYNEQFF. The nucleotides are TGCGCCAGCAGCCAAGAGGTGCTTACCTACAATGAGCAGTTCTTC.